This T cell receptor beta chain emerged from a study of T cell repertoires in cytomegalovirus infection. Study information: In public TCR beta signatures, there were indications of both CMV infection and matching HLA type. General observations from the study: Based on cumulative public TCR beta family frequency, carriers of CMV plus the relevant HLA were identified. The ex vivo response showed dominance by HLA-C-restricted CMV-specific TCR beta clonotypes.

This clonotype was seen a single time. Antigen: not known. Germline is not matched at one junction end, which may reflect a read error. TCRdb called the reads again in MiXCR, with one record for every CDR3 protein. The repertoire holds around 800,000 distinct CDR3 sequences, with about 31% as singletons. The CDR3 is made up of 14 amino acids. The TCR was taken from a human donor in good health (CMV status not recorded). Some clones in this sample may be carry-over from other donors' samples. This sequence joins TRBV12-3 or TRBV12-4 and TRBJ2-1; D unresolved. Specimen: cultured CD8+ T cells from PBMCs, collected from culture after CMV antigen stimulation. As DNA, the CDR3 is TGTGCCACCAGTTTGACCGATTCCTACAATGAGCAGTTCTTC. Its protein is CATSLTDSYNEQFF.